The clone carrying this T cell receptor (beta chain) was seen more than once but under ten times. Its antigen remains unknown. Germline CDR1 reads ENHRY; CDR2 reads SYGVKD. V was trimmed by 2 bases and J by 4 bases, leaving 7 bases between them. The CDR3 length is 13 residues. PCR was performed a second time for roughly 7 to 12 cycles using a sample-barcoded 5' primer and a J-beta primer mix. TCRdb reanalysed the 5' RACE reads using MiXCR and keeps one entry per CDR3 protein. The sample contains more than 650,000 distinct CDR3 sequences, 22% of which appear only once. This sample is drawn from a study of blood T cells in healthy people across ages. Overall study: The template switching approach captured approximately one barcoded beta molecule for every two T cells. Overall study results and limits: Those diversity estimates obtained from one million T cells were thought to be underestimates.

The sequencing sample was made of blood. The V and J genes are TRBV10-3 and TRBJ2-3, with D possibly matching TRBD2 (6 bases). This clonotype was sampled from a man in his sixties or seventies in good health. As DNA, the CDR3 is TGTGCCATCAGTGAGAGACTAGCAGATACGCAGTATTTT. Amino acid sequence: CAISERLADTQYF.